This passage covers 31 T cell receptor beta chains from one sample sequenced in a study of cytomegalovirus exposure and HLA in healthy donors. The PCR employed 60 Vbeta primers together with 13 Jbeta primers. The protocol was immunoSEQ multiplex PCR, while the TCRdb copy is restricted to in-frame clones and leaves out a portion. The table lists more than 110,000 clones, roughly 65% of them singletons. Sequencing was performed on PBMCs. The receptors were gathered from a woman between 25 and 40 years old in good health and CMV-seronegative.

The chain employs TRBV10-2 and TRBJ2-2, with D possibly being TRBD1 (5 bases). Trimming left V 6 bases short and J 2 bases short, with 10 bases between. The CDR3 is made up of 14 amino acids. Germline lookup yields CDR1 WSHSY and CDR2 SAAADI. Written as DNA, the CDR3 is TGCGCCAGCAGGGGGCAGGGTAACACCGGGGAGCTGTTTTTT. Its protein is CASRGQGNTGELFF.

The chain is built from TRBV11-2 and TRBJ1-1; 7 bases are shared with TRBD1. Trimming cost V 3 bases and J 7 bases; bases outside gene matches: 8. Germline V CDR1 and CDR2: SGHAT, FQNNGV. This CDR3 contains 14 residues. CDR3 residues: CASSFLDRAYEAFF. For the CDR3, the DNA is TGTGCCAGCAGCTTCCTCGACAGGGCATATGAAGCTTTCTTT.

This rearrangement joins TRBV11-2 to TRBJ2-7, with 9 bases that match TRBD2. The CDR3 covers 15 residues. Trimming took 3 bases from V and 6 from J; bases not matched to a gene: 9. Per the germline V gene, CDR1 is SGHAT and CDR2 is FQNNGV. The CDR3 loop is CASSFVSGRGGEQYF. The DNA of the CDR3 is TGTGCCAGCAGCTTCGTTAGCGGGAGAGGGGGCGAGCAGTACTTC.

This clone showed up just a few times. Written as DNA, the CDR3 is TGTGCCAGCAGCTTGTACTCCCCCGGCACTGAAGCTTTCTTT. As protein: CASSLYSPGTEAFF. V and J are TRBV5-6 and TRBJ1-1; D uncertain. Trimming took 1 base from V and 4 from J, leaving 11 bases between them. This CDR3 region has 14 residues. The germline CDR1 and CDR2 sequences are SGHDT and YYEEEE.

This chain uses TRBV5-1 with TRBJ2-3, with a possible D match to TRBD2 (6 bases). Trimming took 4 bases from V and 4 from J, leaving 7 bases between them. CDR3 length: 12 amino acids. Germline-derived CDR1 and CDR2 are SGHRS and YFSETQ. Here the CDR3 reads CASSGDSDTQYF. Written as DNA, the CDR3 is TGCGCCAGCAGCGGGGACTCAGATACGCAGTATTTT.

This clone was picked up a small number of times. The V and J genes are TRBV2 and TRBJ2-5; 8 bases line up with TRBD1. Germline assignment: CDR1 SNHLY and CDR2 FYNNEI. CDR3 length: 14 residues. V shed 6 bases, J shed 5 bases, and the junction held 8 bases outside the gene matches. The chain's CDR3 is CASRRQGTPETQYF. In nucleotides, the CDR3 is TGTGCCAGCAGAAGACAGGGGACGCCGGAGACCCAGTACTTC.

As concerns this clone: One end of the junction fails to match germline, which may point to a read error. V is TRBV19 and J is TRBJ2-1; 9 bases are shared with TRBD2. The CDR3 runs to 14 residues. Germline lookup yields CDR1 LNHDA and CDR2 SQIVND (reference sequence). The CDR3 here is CASGRGGAPNEKFF. CDR3 DNA sequence: TGTGCCAGTGGCCGCGGGGGGGCTCCAAATGAGAAGTTCTTC.

The chain uses TRBV6-1 and TRBJ2-7; 7 bases are a match to TRBD2. The CDR3 has 15 amino acids. V trimming: 2 bases; J trimming: 3 bases; junction bases outside the gene matches: 7. The germline CDR1 and CDR2 sequences are MNHNS and SASEGT. CDR3 region: CASSERPSGYYEQYF. The CDR3 DNA reads as TGTGCCAGCAGTGAACGGCCTAGCGGATACTACGAGCAGTACTTC.

The chain links TRBV2 to TRBJ2-2; TRBD1 agrees at 9 bases. CDR3 size: 14 residues. Germline assignment: CDR1 SNHLY and CDR2 FYNNEI. With 6 bases clipped from V and 7 bases from J, the junction kept 6 bases outside the gene matches. The CDR3 loop reads CASRAETGGGELFF. CDR3 in DNA: TGTGCCAGCAGAGCCGAGACAGGGGGCGGGGAGCTGTTTTTT.

In this sample, this clone turned up a few times. The chain joins TRBV13 to TRBJ1-1, with 7 bases that match TRBD1. J lost 0 bases, V lost 5 bases, and 6 bases had no gene match. This CDR3 region has 15 residues. CDR1 PRHDT and CDR2 FYEKMQ come from the germline V gene (reference sequence). CDR3: CASSLRDSMNTEAFF. The CDR3 DNA sequence: TGTGCCAGCAGCCTTCGGGACAGCATGAACACTGAAGCTTTCTTT.

The CDR3 loop is CAWSVRRHQPQHF. CDR3 nucleotides: TGTGCCTGGAGTGTACGGAGACATCAGCCCCAGCATTTT. The chain uses TRBV30 and TRBJ1-5, with D unresolved. Between the trimmed V and J ends, which lost 0 bases and 5 bases, there was a span of 8 bases. This CDR3 spans 13 amino acids. Germline values: CDR1 GTSNPN, CDR2 SVGIG (reference sequence). Looking up the rest from reference TRBV30 and TRBJ1-5 gives the full variable domain: SQTIHQWPATLVQPVGSPLSLECTVEGTSNPNLYWYRQAAGRGLQLLFYSVGIGQISSEVPQNLSASRPQDRQFILSSKKLLLSDSGFYLCAWSVRRHQPQHFGDGTRLSIL.

The chain recombines TRBV18 with TRBJ2-1; D gene ambiguous. Germline CDR1 is KGHSH and CDR2 is LQKENI. The V and J ends lost 2 bases and 7 bases respectively, with 12 bases between them. The CDR3 has 14 amino acids. In DNA, the CDR3 is TGTGCCAGCTCACCAGAGGCAGCTCGGAATGAGCAGTTCTTC. Translating gives CASSPEAARNEQFF.

The gene calls are TRBV7-3 and TRBJ2-7; 7 bases align to TRBD1. V dropped 5 bases and J dropped 4; count of bases not matched to a gene: 8. CDR1 and CDR2 from the germline V gene are SGHTA and FQGTGA. There are 14 residues in the CDR3. The CDR3 DNA reads as TGTGCCAGCAGCAAGCGGACAGGACGTTACGAGCAGTACGTC. Protein: CASSKRTGRYEQYV.

The genes are TRBV29-1 and TRBJ1-5; 11 bases agree with TRBD1. V shed 5 bases and J 6 bases; nucleotides not matched to a gene: 6. The CDR3 extends over 14 amino acids. The germline gives CDR1 SQVTM, CDR2 ANQGSEA. The CDR3 reads CSVSTGTGGQPQHF. CDR3 nucleotides: TGCAGCGTTTCAACCGGGACAGGGGGTCAGCCCCAGCATTTT.

The chain links TRBV27 to TRBJ1-4; D gene uncertain. CDR1 is MNHEY and CDR2 is SMNVEV in the germline V gene (reference sequence). The CDR3 is made up of 15 amino acids. V was trimmed by 0 bases and J by 6 bases, leaving 11 bases between them. CDR3 region: CASSLSPLQDEKLFF. CDR3 coding DNA: TGTGCCAGCAGTTTATCGCCCCTCCAGGATGAAAAACTGTTTTTT. The full variable domain, completed using reference TRBV27 and TRBJ1-4, is EAQVTQNPRYLITVTGKKLTVTCSQNMNHEYMSWYRQDPGLGLRQIYYSMNVEVTDKGDVPEGYKVSRKEKRNFPLILESPSPNQTSLYFCASSLSPLQDEKLFFGSGTQLSVL.

CDR3 bases: TGCGCCAGCAGCCAAGATCTCTTTGGGCTTAGCAATCAGCCCCAGCATTTT. As protein: CASSQDLFGLSNQPQHF. The chain couples TRBV4-1 to TRBJ1-5; D unclear. This CDR3 region has 17 residues. Germline CDR1 MGHRA, CDR2 YSYEKL. Trimming cost V 0 bases and J 0 bases, with 12 bases left between them.

The rearrangement uses TRBV18 and TRBJ2-2, with D possibly TRBD1 on 6 matching bases. The V gene's germline CDR1 is KGHSH and CDR2 LQKENI. The germline V and J ends were trimmed by 6 bases and 1 base, with 12 bases remaining between them. The length of the CDR3 is 15 residues. In DNA form, the CDR3 reads TGTGCCAGCTCGACCGGGACAATGAACACCGGGGAGCTGTTTTTT. It yields the protein CASSTGTMNTGELFF.

The V gene is TRBV7-6, the J gene TRBJ2-7; TRBD1 matches at 10 bases. Germline trimming cut 5 bases from V and 5 bases from J; bases unmatched to any gene: 9. This CDR3 spans 15 amino acids. Germline V gives CDR1 SGHVS, CDR2 FNYEAQ. The CDR3 is CASSARTGGSDEQYF. The CDR3 DNA is TGTGCCAGCAGCGCCCGGACAGGGGGTAGCGACGAGCAGTACTTC.

The rearrangement uses TRBV2 and TRBJ2-3, with 8 bases matching TRBD2. Germline V CDR1 and CDR2: SNHLY, FYNNEI. The CDR3 totals 15 residues. Losses at the gene ends were 4 bases for V and 5 bases for J; bases not matched to a gene: 8. CDR3 DNA: TGTGCCAGCAGTGCCCTCGGGACTAGTGGAGATACGCAGTATTTT. Amino acid sequence: CASSALGTSGDTQYF.

V usage is TRBV9 and J usage is TRBJ2-1; the D gene is possibly TRBD1 (5 bases). This CDR3 spans 15 amino acids. Germline CDR1 reads SGDLS; CDR2 reads YYNGEE. Trimming left V 0 bases short and J 7 bases short, with 14 bases between. The CDR3 sequence is CASSVAGLELNEQFF. CDR3 DNA: TGTGCCAGCAGCGTAGCAGGGCTCGAGTTGAATGAGCAGTTCTTC.

The chain carries TRBV18 and TRBJ2-7; 7 bases align to TRBD1. The V and J ends lost 2 bases and 7 bases, in that order; junction bases with no gene match: 5. The V gene's germline CDR1 is KGHSH and CDR2 LQKENI. This CDR3 is built from 13 residues. The CDR3 reads CASSPDRVGEQYV. The CDR3 bases are TGTGCCAGCTCACCAGACAGGGTAGGTGAGCAGTACGTC.

This clone has a single count. The rearrangement links TRBV9 to TRBJ2-1; possible D gene TRBD2, 6 bases. The CDR3 contains 14 residues. The ends were cut back, 5 bases at V and 5 bases at J, with 14 bases in the middle. The germline CDR1 and CDR2 sequences are SGDLS and YYNGEE. The CDR3 bases are TGTGCCAGCAGATCCAGCGGGTCCCACAATGAGCAGTTCTTC. Its protein is CASRSSGSHNEQFF.

The CDR3 loop reads CAWSTGEKLFF. In DNA form, the CDR3 reads TGTGCCTGGAGTACTGGTGAAAAACTGTTTTTT. This rearrangement joins TRBV30 to TRBJ1-4; D is uncertain. V was shortened by 2 bases and J by 7 bases, with 5 bases between the two germline ends. Germline CDR1 GTSNPN, CDR2 SVGIG (reference sequence). This CDR3 is built from 11 residues.

This rearrangement joins TRBV7-2 to TRBJ2-5; 12 nucleotides agree with TRBD2. Germline V CDR1 and CDR2: SGHTA, FQGNSA. Trimming took 5 bases from V and 1 from J; bases not matched to a gene: 8. The CDR3 consists of 17 residues. CDR3 sequence reads: CASSPRTSGAPQETQYF. CDR3 in DNA: TGTGCCAGCAGCCCCCGGACTAGCGGGGCGCCCCAAGAGACCCAGTACTTC.

The rearrangement uses TRBV7-6 and TRBJ1-6; TRBD1 is a possible D gene (5 bases). Germline V gives CDR1 SGHVS, CDR2 FNYEAQ. CDR3 length equals 17 residues. Trimming took off 5 bases at V and 4 bases at J, with 18 bases between the two ends. The CDR3 nucleotides read TGTGCCAGCAGCCCCCAAGGGGCTCCAACTTATAATTCACCCCTCCACTTT. Its protein is CASSPQGAPTYNSPLHF.

V and J are TRBV27 and TRBJ1-1, with 10 bases lining up with TRBD1. The germline V gene encodes CDR1 MNHEY and CDR2 SMNVEV (reference sequence). The CDR3 has 17 amino acids. V lost 0 bases, J lost 5 bases, and 9 bases stayed unmatched. CDR3 region: CASSLSGTGDFMTEAFF. In DNA, the CDR3 is TGTGCCAGCAGTTTATCGGGGACAGGGGACTTTATGACTGAAGCTTTCTTT.

This clone was seen more than once but under ten times. The chain employs TRBV21-1 and TRBJ2-7; the D call in the table, TRBD2, was not verified against the DNA. TRBV21-1 corresponds to a pseudogene. The CDR3 is made up of 13 amino acids. The CDR3 bases are TGTGCCGGAGGGGGGGCCCCCCTCTACGAGCAGTACTTC. It specifies CAGGGAPLYEQYF.

The sample holds a few counts of this clone. The chain carries TRBV7-2 and TRBJ2-1, with 8 bases that match TRBD1. V dropped 1 base and J dropped 7; count of bases not matched to a gene: 9. There are 16 residues in the CDR3. The germline CDR1 and CDR2 sequences are SGHTA and FQGNSA. CDR3 DNA: TGTGCCAGCAGCTTAGTACCACAGGGGGGAAGGAATGAGCAGTTCTTC. Translating it yields CASSLVPQGGRNEQFF.

The chain combines TRBV4-2 with TRBJ1-5; tentatively, D is TRBD1 (5 bases). The germline gives CDR1 LGHNA, CDR2 YNFKEQ. V was trimmed by 1 base and J by 0 bases, leaving 10 bases between them. The CDR3 runs 16 residues. CDR3 nucleotide sequence: TGTGCCAGCAGCCAAGGGGGGGTCGATAGCAATCAGCCCCAGCATTTT. Protein: CASSQGGVDSNQPQHF.

The chain has TRBV28 and TRBJ2-7; TRBD1 agrees at 9 bases. The V gene end was trimmed by 3 bases and the J gene end by 0 bases; junction bases not matched to a gene: 6. Germline assignment: CDR1 MDHEN and CDR2 SYDVKM. The CDR3 contains 16 residues. CDR3 DNA: TGTGCCAGCAGTTTTTTACCGGGACAGGGCTCCTACGAGCAGTACTTC. Its translation is CASSFLPGQGSYEQYF.

The CDR3 DNA reads TGTGCCAGCAACCAGGACAGACTCGAGCCTGAAGCTTTCTTT. It is translated as CASNQDRLEPEAFF. The V and J genes are TRBV7-9 and TRBJ1-1; a possible D gene is TRBD1 (6 bases). This CDR3 comprises 14 residues. The V and J ends lost 7 bases and 6 bases respectively, with 18 bases between them. Germline assignment: CDR1 SEHNR and CDR2 FQNEAQ (reference sequence).